This T cell receptor (beta chain) was identified in a study of T cell clonality in common variable immunodeficiency. Caucasian heritage predominated among both patients and controls. Ten or more counts support this clone. Antigen specificity is unknown. The missing CDR3 end, 3 residues past where the read stops, is filled in from the germline J gene. Trimming removed 1 base from V and 2 bases from J, with 14 bases in between. The germline CDR1 and CDR2 sequences are MDHEN and SYDVKM. The CDR3 consists of 16 residues. Points from the study as a whole: TCRbeta clonality was increased in CVID versus healthy controls. Repertoire-complication correlations in CVID were limited by patient heterogeneity. Compared with controls, CVID subjects had fewer shared TCRbeta clones.

Data came from immunoSEQ multiplex PCR; TCRdb stores just in-frame clones and leaves some out. The sample shows about 40,000 clones, none of them appearing just once. The rearrangement links TRBV28 to TRBJ2-5; D unclear. This receptor was identified in a person between 18 and 75 years old in good health. The sequenced sample consisted of peripheral blood mononuclear cells. CDR3: CASSLLGRGRQETQYF. CDR3 DNA, as far as it was read: TGTGCCAGCAGTTTATTAGGTCGTGGCAGGCAAGAGACC.